This T cell receptor (beta chain) originates from a study of cytomegalovirus exposure and HLA in healthy donors. Regarding the study as a whole: In vitro work confirmed that a few CMV-associated chains recognize CMV antigens.

The CDR3 spans 18 residues. J lost 6 bases, V lost 2 bases, and 8 bases had no gene match. Germline V CDR1 and CDR2: MNHEY, SMNVEV (reference sequence). Comments on this clone: What it binds is unknown.

The PCR ran on 60 Vbeta and 13 Jbeta primers. Per the authors' pipeline: A later analysis counted about 80 million unique TCR beta chains, around 11 million shared. Using immunoSEQ multiplex PCR, the repertoire was profiled, and TCRdb retains in-frame clones only, with some absent. The V and J calls and clone size come from that table; D and trimming were worked out from the DNA. This sample carries about 170,000 clones, around 73% of them seen once, and the ten largest clones take 5.4%. The V call is TRBV27, the J call TRBJ2-1; TRBD2 aligns across 15 bases. Source material: PBMCs. This TCR was sampled from a woman aged 18-35 years in good health and CMV-seropositive. The CDR3 here is CASSLRPGLAGGTNEQFF. The CDR3, as DNA: TGTGCCAGCAGTTTACGCCCCGGACTAGCGGGGGGGACCAATGAGCAGTTCTTC.